The T cell receptor (beta chain) described here comes from a study of control samples from healthy donors and cancer patients. Sequenced by immunoSEQ multiplex PCR; TCRdb stores in-frame clones only, minus some. The data show around 160,000 clones, approximately 93% seen once. CDR1 SQVTM and CDR2 ANQGSEA come from the germline V gene. CDR3 length: 13 residues. Trimming stripped 7 bases from V and 2 bases from J, with 12 bases between. This TCR was sampled from a man aged 18 to 35 in good health. The specimen was blood. The V and J genes are TRBV29-1 and TRBJ2-1; D gene uncertain. The DNA for the CDR3 is TGCAGCGCCAACCTATCCCCCTACAATGAGCAGTTCTTC. Translating gives CSANLSPYNEQFF.